The clone carrying this T cell receptor beta chain was counted between two and nine times. Clones were read by immunoSEQ multiplex PCR, and TCRdb kept only the in-frame ones, dropping some. The sample holds roughly 20,000 clones; around 38% are singletons and the top ten take 1.6%. This sample is part of a study of graft-versus-host responses after intestinal transplantation. Study context: Once they had received anti-thymocyte globulin induction, all recipients took tacrolimus and steroids for approximately 3 years.

V lost 6 bases and J lost 0, with 14 bases in between. Germline CDR1 is KGHSH and CDR2 is LQKENI. The CDR3 totals 16 residues. Study-level findings and limits: Circulating GvH clones peaking coincided with falling HvG clones soon after transplant. GvH clones were found in recipient marrow; some appeared first in ileum or blood.

Plated together were around 200,000 CFSE-labeled responder cells and around 200,000 irradiated, violet-dye-labeled stimulator cells. Researchers sorted proliferating CFSE-low CD3+CD4+ and CD3+CD8+ responders once the reaction had finished. The sequence was obtained from a human patient who received an intestinal transplant. V and J are TRBV18 and TRBJ1-4; TRBD1 is a possible D gene (5 bases). Source: alloreactive CD8+ T cells from a mixed lymphocyte reaction culture, taken before intestinal transplant. This sample's subset: CFSE-low proliferating T cells sorted from roughly 6-day pre-transplant mixed lymphocyte reaction (GvH or HvG direction). The CDR3 DNA reads as TGTGCCAGCTCTCCTAGACAGCCTGCAACTAATGAAAAACTGTTTTTT. Protein sequence: CASSPRQPATNEKLFF.